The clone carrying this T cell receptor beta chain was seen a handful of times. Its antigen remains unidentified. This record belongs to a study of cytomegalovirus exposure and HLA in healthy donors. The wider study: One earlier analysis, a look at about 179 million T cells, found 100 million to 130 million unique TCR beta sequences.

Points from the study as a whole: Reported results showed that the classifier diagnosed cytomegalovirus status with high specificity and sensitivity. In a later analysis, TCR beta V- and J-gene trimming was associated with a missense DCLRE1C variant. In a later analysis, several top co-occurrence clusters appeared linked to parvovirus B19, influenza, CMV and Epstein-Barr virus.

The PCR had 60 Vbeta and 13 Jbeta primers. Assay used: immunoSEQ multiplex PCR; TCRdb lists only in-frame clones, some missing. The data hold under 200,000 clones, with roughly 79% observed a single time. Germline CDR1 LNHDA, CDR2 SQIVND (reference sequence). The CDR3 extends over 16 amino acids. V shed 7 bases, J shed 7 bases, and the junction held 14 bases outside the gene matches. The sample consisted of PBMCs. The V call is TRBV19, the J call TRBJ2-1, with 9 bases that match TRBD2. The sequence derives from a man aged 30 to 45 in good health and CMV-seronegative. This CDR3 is CASNNDIAGAGNEQFF. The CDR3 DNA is TGTGCCAGTAATAACGACATAGCGGGAGCTGGTAATGAGCAGTTCTTC.